This TCR beta chain is from a study of cytomegalovirus exposure and HLA in healthy donors. Study results and limitations: Across donors, sequencing depth was assumed by presence/absence analyses to be roughly uniform.

This clone was counted a few times. Its antigen is as yet unknown. Both 60 Vbeta primers and 13 Jbeta primers went into the PCR. Clones were read by immunoSEQ multiplex PCR, and TCRdb kept only the in-frame ones, dropping some. This table holds around 75,000 clones, 60% to 85% found once. CDR3 length: 12 residues. Trimming left V 3 bases short and J 2 bases short, with 7 bases between. Germline CDR1 GTSNPN, CDR2 SVGIG (reference sequence). This clonotype originated in a man between 18 and 35 years old in good health and CMV-seronegative. V usage is TRBV30 and J usage is TRBJ1-2; D is ambiguous. The sequenced material came from PBMCs. For the CDR3, the DNA is TGTGCCTGGAGCGGGGTCAACTATGGCTACACCTTC. It is translated as CAWSGVNYGYTF.